The 3 T cell receptor beta chains given below trace back to one sample, sequenced in a study of OX40 agonist ivuxolimab in advanced cancers. Assay used: immunoSEQ multiplex PCR; TCRdb lists only in-frame clones, some missing. The data contain approximately 59,000 clones, 84% of them singletons. The input for sequencing was CD4+ or CD8+ T cells sorted from blood, taken in a trial of the OX40 agonist ivuxolimab. The origin of the receptors is an adult with an advanced solid tumor such as melanoma, head and neck, liver or kidney cancer.

This clone was observed once. This sequence joins TRBV9 and TRBJ1-3; TRBD1 is a possible D gene (6 bases). Trimming removed 3 bases at V and 7 bases at J, with 11 bases between. The germline CDR1 and CDR2 sequences are SGDLS and YYNGEE. The CDR3 loop spans 13 amino acids. CDR3 in amino acids: CASSADRGNTIYF. CDR3 sequence (DNA): TGTGCCAGCAGCGCCGATAGGGGGAACACCATATATTTT.

The chain links TRBV7-2 to TRBJ2-7; 7 bases match TRBD1. The CDR3 sequence is 16 residues long. Germline V gene data show CDR1 as SGHTA and CDR2 as FQGNSA. The V segment lost 2 bases and the J segment 5 bases; nucleotides outside the gene matches: 12. CDR3 amino acids: CASSLIQRGRRNEQYF. CDR3 sequence (DNA): TGTGCCAGCAGCTTAATTCAGAGGGGGCGAAGAAACGAGCAGTACTTC.

The CDR3 sequence: CASSLWGAGNYGYTF. CDR3 bases: TGTGCCAGCAGTTTATGGGGGGCAGGGAACTATGGCTACACCTTC. The rearrangement joins TRBV28 to TRBJ1-2; the D gene is possibly TRBD1 (6 bases). From germline, CDR1 is MDHEN and CDR2 SYDVKM. The CDR3 consists of 15 residues. V lost 0 bases to trimming and J lost 2 bases, with 10 bases between them.